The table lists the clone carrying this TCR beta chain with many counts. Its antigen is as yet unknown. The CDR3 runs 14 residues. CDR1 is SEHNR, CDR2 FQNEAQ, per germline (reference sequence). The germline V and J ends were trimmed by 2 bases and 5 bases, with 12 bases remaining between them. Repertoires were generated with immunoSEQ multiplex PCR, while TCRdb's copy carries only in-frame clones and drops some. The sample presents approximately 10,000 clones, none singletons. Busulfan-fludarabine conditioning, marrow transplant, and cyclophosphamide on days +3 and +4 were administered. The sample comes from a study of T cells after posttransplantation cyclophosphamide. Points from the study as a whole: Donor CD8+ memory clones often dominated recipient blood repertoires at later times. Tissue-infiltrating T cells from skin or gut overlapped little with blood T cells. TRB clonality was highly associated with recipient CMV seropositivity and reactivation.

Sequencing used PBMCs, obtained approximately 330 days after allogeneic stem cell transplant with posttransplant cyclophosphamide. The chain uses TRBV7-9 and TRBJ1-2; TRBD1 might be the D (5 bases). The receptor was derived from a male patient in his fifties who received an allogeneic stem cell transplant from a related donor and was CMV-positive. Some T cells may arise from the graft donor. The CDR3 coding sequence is TGTGCCAGCAGCTTACATTCAGGGTTTTATGGCTACACCTTC. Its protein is CASSLHSGFYGYTF. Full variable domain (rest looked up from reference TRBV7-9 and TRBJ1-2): DTGVSQNPRHKITKRGQNVTFRCDPISEHNRLYWYRQTLGQGPEFLTYFQNEAQLEKSRLLSDRFSAERPKGSFSTLEIQRTEQGDSAMYLCASSLHSGFYGYTFGSGTRLTVV.